This T cell receptor beta chain was sequenced in a study of blood T cell repertoires in COVID-19 (dated by TCRdb to the early 2020s). About the investigation overall: The collaborator samples originated in the United States, Italy and Spain and spanned the acute and convalescent phases of COVID-19. The material from the prospective study consisted of cDNA or gDNA derived from T cells, B-cell-depleted T cells, or PBMCs. Deeply sampled blood TCRbeta repertoires from subjects exposed to, actively infected with, or recovered from COVID-19 were included in the dataset. The repertoires were released in a freely available public database intended as a resource for research on the immune response to SARS-CoV-2. Samples were obtained from the ongoing ImmuneRACE study (first 160 participants) and from 1,254 subjects provided by 6 global collaborators. Nearly every sample came with metadata listing a de-identified subject ID, COVID-19 status, age in years and sex. Where available, HLA class I and class II types were taken from metadata supplied by the sample provider and were not determined by assay-based typing. On the study overall, not on this receptor specifically: Clinical and demographic metadata were provided uncurated, with the amount varying by source and participant.

CDR1 SGHTA and CDR2 FQGNSA are derived from the germline V gene. The CDR3 starts with the cysteine, ends with the phenylalanine, and has 13 residues. The read is trimmed to its CDR3 DNA, 39 bases read in frame from base 1. The immunoSEQ Assay, a bias-controlled multiplex PCR, was used to amplify TCRbeta CDR3 regions from genomic DNA. On the authors' methods: The number of nucleated cells in each sample was estimated from the amplification of reference gene primers within the assay. Sequence reads were collapsed and filtered to measure the absolute abundance of every unique TCRbeta CDR3 rearrangement. For each sample, productive Simpson clonality was calculated as the square root of Simpson's diversity index over productive rearrangements. In TCRdb, the immuneACCESS table is reduced to in-frame sequences with V and J assigned. These tables do not hold every clone; where another copy was compared, an unresolved V gene accounts for under half, and the others remain unexplained. V and J calls and clone size are as listed in that table; D and trimming were resolved from the DNA. Within this sample are tens of thousands of clones, with roughly 80% of them counted one time only. The top ten hold 20% to 25% of the sample.

The collaborating institutions used their own protocols to collect whole blood in K2EDTA tubes. For TCRbeta analysis, collaborators shipped samples as frozen whole blood, isolated PBMCs, or DNA extracted from either of those sample types. With respect to this clone: Its specific antigen is unknown. Its ends do not fully match the called genes, so a read error is possible.

The sequencing sample was made of peripheral blood. This sequence was found in a woman aged 55 to 70 with acute or convalescent COVID-19. This chain is built from TRBV7-2 and TRBJ1-6, with 7 central nucleotides matching TRBD1. The CDR3 has the sequence CASSSTGARPLNF. The bases read TGTGCCAGCAGCTCCACAGGGGCCCGGCCACTGAACTTT.